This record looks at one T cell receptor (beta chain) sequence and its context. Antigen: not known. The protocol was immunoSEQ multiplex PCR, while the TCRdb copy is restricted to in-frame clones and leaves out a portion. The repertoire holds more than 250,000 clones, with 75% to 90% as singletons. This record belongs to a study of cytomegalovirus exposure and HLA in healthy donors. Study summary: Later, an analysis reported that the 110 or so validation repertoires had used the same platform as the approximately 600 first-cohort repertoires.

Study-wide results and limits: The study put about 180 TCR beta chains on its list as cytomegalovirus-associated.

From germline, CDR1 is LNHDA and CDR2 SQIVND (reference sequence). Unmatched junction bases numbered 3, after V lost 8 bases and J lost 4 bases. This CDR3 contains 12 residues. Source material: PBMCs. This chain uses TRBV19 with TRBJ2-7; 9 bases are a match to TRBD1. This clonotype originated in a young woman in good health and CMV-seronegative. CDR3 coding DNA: TGTGCCAGTCGAGACAGGGGGTACGAGCAGTACTTC. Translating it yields CASRDRGYEQYF.